Shown below are 30 T cell receptor beta chains from a single sample sequenced in a study of blood T cell repertoires in COVID-19. This table comes from immunoSEQ multiplex PCR, and its TCRdb copy is limited to in-frame clones, with some not included. The table has about 410,000 clones, about 88% seen once. The sample taken for sequencing was peripheral blood. The source is a woman aged 40 to 50 with COVID-19, enrolled during active disease.

V is TRBV2 and J is TRBJ1-1; TRBD1 might be the D (5 bases). CDR1 and CDR2 (germline): SNHLY, FYNNEI. V gave up 6 bases and J gave up 4 bases, with 18 bases separating them. This CDR3 is 15 amino acids long. This CDR3 is CASRPWGGGFTEAFF. DNA of the CDR3: TGTGCCAGCAGACCCTGGGGTGGGGGGTTCACTGAAGCTTTCTTT.

The chain links TRBV30 to TRBJ2-1; 14 nucleotides line up with TRBD2. Per germline, CDR1 GTSNPN and CDR2 SVGIG (reference sequence). CDR3 size: 15 residues. After removal of 4 bases from V and 7 bases from J, the junction contained 6 bases not matched to a gene. The CDR3 loop reads CAWNSGLAGVNEQFF. CDR3 in DNA: TGTGCCTGGAACTCGGGACTAGCGGGAGTGAATGAGCAGTTCTTC.

The chain uses TRBV28 and TRBJ2-7, with TRBD2 as a possible D gene (6 bases). V lost 8 bases and J lost 7, with 15 bases in between. Germline V gene lookup returns CDR1 MDHEN and CDR2 SYDVKM. This CDR3 comprises 12 residues. CDR3 sequence: CASGTGLNEQYF. CDR3 sequence (DNA): TGTGCCAGCGGGACGGGACTTAATGAGCAGTACTTC.

The chain recombines TRBV28 with TRBJ2-7; 7 bases are shared with TRBD1. Germline trimming cut 3 bases from V and 0 bases from J; bases unmatched to any gene: 8. This CDR3 has 16 amino acids. From germline, CDR1 is MDHEN and CDR2 SYDVKM. CDR3 nucleotide sequence: TGTGCCAGCAGTTTGGCCCCGGGACAGAACTCCTACGAGCAGTACTTC. Amino acid sequence: CASSLAPGQNSYEQYF.

This chain connects TRBV9 to TRBJ2-1; unclear D gene. Germline loops: CDR1 SGDLS, CDR2 YYNGEE. V was cut by 0 bases and J by 6 bases, with 7 bases left in between. The CDR3 is 13 residues long. The CDR3 is CASSVGQVNEQFF. Written as DNA, the CDR3 is TGTGCCAGCAGCGTAGGGCAAGTCAATGAGCAGTTCTTC.

This chain connects TRBV10-3 to TRBJ2-7, with 8 bases matching TRBD1. Germline-derived CDR1 and CDR2 are ENHRY and SYGVKD. This CDR3 has 14 amino acids. The J segment lost 4 bases and the V segment lost 5 bases, leaving 7 bases of the junction unmatched. The CDR3 DNA reads as TGTGCCATCAGTCCGGGACAGGATTCTTACGAGCAGTACTTC. Its protein product is CAISPGQDSYEQYF.

The chain combines TRBV5-1 with TRBJ1-1; a weak D match, TRBD1 (5 bases). Germline V gene lookup returns CDR1 SGHRS and CDR2 YFSETQ. This CDR3 has 13 residues. The ends were cut back, 5 bases at V and 3 bases at J, with 11 bases in the middle. The CDR3, as DNA: TGCGCCAGCAGACCCGACAGTTACACTGAAGCTTTCTTT. Its protein product is CASRPDSYTEAFF.

This clone came up once. This chain connects TRBV7-8 to TRBJ2-3; no definite D call. The CDR3 is 15 amino acids. Trimming shortened V by 5 bases and J by 2 bases, and 14 bases separated the two germline ends. Germline V lookup: CDR1 SGHVS, CDR2 FQNEAQ. The CDR3 coding sequence is TGTGCCAGCAGCATCGACATATCTAACACAGATACGCAGTATTTT. It yields the protein CASSIDISNTDTQYF.

The chain combines TRBV28 with TRBJ2-7, with D unclear. The CDR3 spans 14 residues. V lost 5 bases, J lost 3 bases, and 14 bases lay in between. Germline loops: CDR1 MDHEN, CDR2 SYDVKM. The CDR3 region has the DNA TGTGCCAGCAGTCCCAGGCCTTTCTACTACGAGCAGTACTTC. Protein sequence: CASSPRPFYYEQYF.

The chain couples TRBV7-9 to TRBJ1-2; D is ambiguous. This CDR3 is 15 amino acids long. V lost 1 base, J lost 4 bases, and 13 bases lay in between. The germline gives CDR1 SEHNR, CDR2 FQNEAQ (reference sequence). CDR3 in DNA: TGTGCCAGCAGCTTAGAAACGCGAAATAGCTATGGCTACACCTTC. Translation gives CASSLETRNSYGYTF.

The chain combines TRBV6-9 with TRBJ1-5; 8 nucleotides align to TRBD1. V shed 7 bases, J shed 6 bases, and the junction held 5 bases outside the gene matches. The CDR3 extends over 13 amino acids. Germline-derived CDR1 and CDR2 are MNHGY and SVAAGI. For the CDR3, the DNA is TGTGCCAGCACTAGGACAGGGACTCAGCCCCAGCATTTT. The encoded protein is CASTRTGTQPQHF.

The chain recombines TRBV7-8 with TRBJ1-2; D may be TRBD1 (5 bases). Looked up from germline, CDR1 is SGHVS and CDR2 is FQNEAQ. CDR3 length equals 18 residues. V lost 0 bases, J lost 2 bases, and 19 bases lay in between. In nucleotides, the CDR3 is TGTGCCAGCAGCTTAGCGGCCACATCCAGGACACCAAACTATGGCTACACCTTC. It translates to CASSLAATSRTPNYGYTF.

V gene TRBV23-1 combines with J gene TRBJ2-1, with 7 bases fitting TRBD1. TRBV23-1 is flagged as an ORF with uncertain function. The CDR3 extends over 16 amino acids. Trimming removed 0 bases from V and 5 bases from J; junction bases left unmatched: 7. The CDR3 DNA reads as TGCGCCAGCAGTCAATCGCGTCAGGGGGTCAACAATGAGCAGTTCTTC. Translating it yields CASSQSRQGVNNEQFF.

This chain joins TRBV27 and TRBJ2-4; possibly TRBD2 for D (7 bases). This CDR3 contains 17 residues. Germline CDR1 reads MNHEY; CDR2 reads SMNVEV (reference sequence). V was trimmed by 2 bases and J by 0 bases, leaving 14 bases between them. CDR3 amino acids: CASSLRGGGLAKNIQYF. Here the CDR3 DNA reads TGTGCCAGCAGTTTAAGGGGGGGAGGGTTAGCCAAAAACATTCAGTACTTC.

The gene calls are TRBV6-5 and TRBJ2-7, with a weak D call TRBD2 (6 bases). With 7 bases removed from V and 0 bases from J, the gap between germline ends came to 13 bases. The CDR3 extends over 14 amino acids. Per the germline V gene, CDR1 is MNHEY and CDR2 is SVGAGI. The CDR3 bases are TGTGCCAGCACCAGGGACGGGAGCTCCTACGAGCAGTACTTC. Protein sequence: CASTRDGSSYEQYF.

V is TRBV27 and J is TRBJ2-2; perhaps TRBD1 as D (6 bases). Trimming left V 2 bases short and J 5 bases short, with 15 bases between. This CDR3 is built from 16 residues. The germline gives CDR1 MNHEY, CDR2 SMNVEV (reference sequence). The DNA of the CDR3 is TGTGCCAGCAGTTTACAGGCAGGGGTGGGAACCGGGGAGCTGTTTTTT. It translates to CASSLQAGVGTGELFF.

This chain links TRBV5-6 with TRBJ2-7; 7 bases map to TRBD1. Germline V gene sequence: CDR1 SGHDT, CDR2 YYEEEE. The CDR3 spans 14 residues. With 0 bases clipped from V and 4 bases from J, the junction kept 4 bases outside the gene matches. This CDR3 is CASSLGYRGYEQYF. The CDR3 nucleotides read TGTGCCAGCAGCTTGGGGTACAGGGGTTACGAGCAGTACTTC.

The V and J genes are TRBV27 and TRBJ2-7, with D perhaps TRBD2 (6 bases). CDR3 size: 13 residues. Trimming stripped 6 bases from V and 3 bases from J, with 12 bases between. Germline lookup yields CDR1 MNHEY and CDR2 SMNVEV (reference sequence). In nucleotides, the CDR3 is TGTGCCAGCAGCCTATCCGGGGGCTACGAGCAGTACTTC. Translation: CASSLSGGYEQYF.

The chain links TRBV11-2 to TRBJ1-1, with D hard to call. Trimming shortened V by 5 bases and J by 4 bases, and 11 bases separated the two germline ends. Germline V gene lookup returns CDR1 SGHAT and CDR2 FQNNGV. This CDR3 is built from 13 residues. The CDR3 coding sequence is TGTGCCAGCAGCCGGGAACGGGGCACTGAAGCTTTCTTT. Residues: CASSRERGTEAFF.

The chain carries TRBV7-9 and TRBJ1-1; unclear D gene. The CDR3 contains 11 residues. The ends were cut back, 7 bases at V and 6 bases at J, with 9 bases in the middle. Germline V lookup: CDR1 SEHNR, CDR2 FQNEAQ (reference sequence). CDR3 amino acids: CASTINAEAFF. CDR3 DNA sequence: TGTGCCAGCACCATAAATGCTGAAGCTTTCTTT. The full variable domain, completed using reference TRBV7-9 and TRBJ1-1, is DTGVSQNPRHKITKRGQNVTFRCDPISEHNRLYWYRQTLGQGPEFLTYFQNEAQLEKSRLLSDRFSAERPKGSFSTLEIQRTEQGDSAMYLCASTINAEAFFGQGTRLTVV.

The rearrangement links TRBV7-9 to TRBJ2-2, with 8 bases matching TRBD1. CDR1 is SEHNR, CDR2 FQNEAQ, per germline (reference sequence). With 5 bases clipped from V and 6 bases from J, the junction kept 14 bases outside the gene matches. The CDR3 runs 17 residues. As DNA, the CDR3 is TGTGCCAGCAGCCAAGGTCGCGGACAGGGTGTGGCCGGGGAGCTGTTTTTT. Translating it yields CASSQGRGQGVAGELFF.

V and J are TRBV4-1 and TRBJ1-2; no clear D. The V and J ends lost 0 bases and 8 bases respectively, with 13 bases between them. CDR1 is MGHRA and CDR2 is YSYEKL in the germline V gene. This CDR3 comprises 14 residues. Here the CDR3 DNA reads TGCGCCAGCAGCCAAGAAAGCAGGCGTAGGGGCTACACCTTC. Translation: CASSQESRRRGYTF.

CDR3 loop: CASVERGNYGYTF. The CDR3 DNA is TGTGCCAGCGTCGAAAGGGGGAACTATGGCTACACCTTC. The chain uses TRBV2 and TRBJ1-2; D perhaps matches TRBD1 (6 bases). Between the trimmed V and J ends, which lost 8 bases and 2 bases, there was a span of 12 bases. Germline assignment: CDR1 SNHLY and CDR2 FYNNEI. CDR3 size: 13 residues.

V gene TRBV6-1 combines with J gene TRBJ1-2; D possibly corresponds to TRBD1 (5 bases). Germline V gene lookup returns CDR1 MNHNS and CDR2 SASEGT. This CDR3 region has 14 residues. Trimming removed 0 bases from V and 4 bases from J, with 9 bases in between. As DNA, the CDR3 is TGTGCCAGCAGTGAAGCGACAGATATCTATGGCTACACCTTC. As protein: CASSEATDIYGYTF.

The V and J genes are TRBV6-5 and TRBJ1-1; D may be TRBD1 (5 bases). Trimming left V 6 bases short and J 5 bases short, with 13 bases between. This CDR3 has 13 residues. The germline gives CDR1 MNHEY, CDR2 SVGAGI. The DNA of the CDR3 is TGTGCCAGCAGCGGCAGGGCGGGGACTGAAGCTTTCTTT. This codes for CASSGRAGTEAFF.

The chain has TRBV18 and TRBJ2-7; 10 bases map to TRBD2. CDR1 and CDR2 (germline): KGHSH, LQKENI. Trimming took 2 bases from V and 3 from J; bases not matched to a gene: 10. This CDR3 is built from 17 residues. This chain's CDR3 is CASSPSAPGLAIYEQYF. The DNA for the CDR3 is TGTGCCAGCTCACCATCGGCACCGGGACTAGCGATCTACGAGCAGTACTTC.

The chain joins TRBV30 to TRBJ2-2; 7 bases match TRBD1. Trimming at V came to 2 bases and at J to 5 bases, leaving 8 bases not matched to a gene. This CDR3 has 15 amino acids. In germline, CDR1 is GTSNPN, CDR2 SVGIG (reference sequence). The CDR3 DNA sequence: TGTGCCTGGAGTCTAGGGGGCGCGGAGACCGGGGAGCTGTTTTTT. Translation: CAWSLGGAETGELFF.

This chain connects TRBV28 to TRBJ1-1; D is possibly TRBD1 (5 bases). The CDR3 loop spans 17 amino acids. V lost 3 bases and J lost 0, with 17 bases in between. Germline-derived CDR1 and CDR2 are MDHEN and SYDVKM. The CDR3 region has the DNA TGTGCCAGCAGTTTTACGGGGGTCGGAGGGCTGAACACTGAAGCTTTCTTT. It is translated as CASSFTGVGGLNTEAFF.

This chain links TRBV5-4 with TRBJ1-2; 9 nucleotides align to TRBD1. J gave up 7 bases and V 6 bases, and 10 bases lay outside the gene matches. This CDR3 contains 14 residues. Germline V gene data show CDR1 as SGHNT and CDR2 as YYREEE (reference sequence). CDR3 region: CASTNPGQGFGYTF. CDR3 DNA sequence: TGTGCCAGCACTAATCCGGGACAGGGTTTTGGCTACACCTTC.

This clone was seen only a few times. This chain uses TRBV5-1 with TRBJ2-7; D possibly corresponds to TRBD1 (6 bases). The V end was cut by 4 bases, the J end by 1 base, with 15 bases between. The CDR3 totals 15 residues. The germline gives CDR1 SGHRS, CDR2 YFSETQ. The CDR3 DNA sequence: TGCGCCAGCAGCCCACAGGGAACAGGGTCCTACGAGCAGTACTTC. Translating gives CASSPQGTGSYEQYF. Full variable domain (missing parts from reference TRBV5-1 and TRBJ2-7): KAGVTQTPRYLIKTRGQQVTLSCSPISGHRSVSWYQQTPGQGLQFLFEYFSETQRNKGNFPGRFSGRQFSNSRSEMNVSTLELGDSALYLCASSPQGTGSYEQYFGPGTRLTVT.